These 9 T cell receptor beta chains originate from one sample sequenced in a study of T cell responses to AZD1222 COVID-19 vaccine. Some clones are missing from TCRdb's copy, which holds only in-frame ones; the method was immunoSEQ multiplex PCR. The data contain about 190,000 clones, roughly 93% of them singletons. Material: peripheral blood, obtained on day 0 of AZD1222 vaccination. All receptors derive from an adult in good health.

The chain combines TRBV6-2 or TRBV6-3 with TRBJ1-6; D is undetermined. V lost 2 bases and J lost 7, with 9 bases in between. The germline V gene has CDR1 MNHEY and CDR2 SVGEGT. CDR3 length: 14 amino acids. CDR3 protein: CASSYGNANSPLHF. Here the CDR3 DNA reads TGTGCCAGCAGTTACGGCAACGCGAATTCACCCCTCCACTTT.

This clone came up once. The chain carries TRBV6-6 and TRBJ2-7; TRBD2 matches at 10 bases. Germline V gives CDR1 MNHNY, CDR2 SVGAGI (reference sequence). The CDR3 runs 17 residues. The V gene end was trimmed by 5 bases and the J gene end by 2 bases; junction bases not matched to a gene: 12. The CDR3 DNA sequence: TGTGCCAGCAGTCCTCTAGCGGGAGAGTTAAAACCCTACGAGCAGTACTTC. Translated: CASSPLAGELKPYEQYF.

The chain carries TRBV19 and TRBJ2-7, with D possibly TRBD2 on 7 matching bases. Germline V gene data show CDR1 as LNHDA and CDR2 as SQIVND (reference sequence). The CDR3 is 15 residues long. V was clipped by 5 bases and J by 2 bases, with 16 bases between them. In nucleotides, the CDR3 is TGTGCCAGTAGTCCTTCGGGGGGCCAAACCTACGAGCAGTACTTC. Protein product: CASSPSGGQTYEQYF.

This chain uses TRBV28 with TRBJ2-5; D not resolved. The CDR3 covers 11 residues. V lost 6 bases and J 7 bases, leaving 9 bases between the germline ends. Germline CDR1 MDHEN, CDR2 SYDVKM. The CDR3 here is CASRSPRTQYF. CDR3 nucleotide sequence: TGTGCCAGCAGGAGTCCTAGGACCCAGTACTTC.

V and J are TRBV11-2 and TRBJ2-7; D unclear. This CDR3 has 12 residues. The V gene lost 4 bases and the J gene lost 4 bases, with 8 bases spanning the gap. CDR1 and CDR2 from the germline V gene are SGHAT and FQNNGV. The CDR3 DNA sequence: TGTGCCAGCAGCTCCCAGCGATACGAGCAGTACTTC. Encoded protein: CASSSQRYEQYF.

CDR3 bases: TGTGCCAGCAGTGGAATTAGCGGGAGGGGCACAGATACGCAGTATTTT. Protein: CASSGISGRGTDTQYF. This sequence joins TRBV6-2 or TRBV6-3 and TRBJ2-3, with 11 bases that match TRBD2. CDR3 size: 16 residues. The germline V gene has CDR1 MNHEY and CDR2 SVGEGT. V was pared by 5 bases and J by 1 base, with 5 bases of the junction left unmatched.

The chain recombines TRBV12-1 with TRBJ2-6; TRBD2, the table's D call, lacks a check against the DNA. TRBV12-1 is a pseudogene. The CDR3 sequence is 21 residues long. DNA for the CDR3: TGTGCCAGCAGCTTTAGGAACCCCACTAGCGGGGGATACTCTGGGGCCAACGTCCTGACTTTC. Its protein is CASSFRNPTSGGYSGANVLTF.

The CDR3 region is CASSLTGELFF. The CDR3 region has the DNA TGTGCCAGCAGCCTTACCGGGGAGCTGTTTTTT. This chain links TRBV11-2 with TRBJ2-2; D unresolved. The germline V gene has CDR1 SGHAT and CDR2 FQNNGV. The V and J ends lost 5 bases and 5 bases respectively, with 3 bases between them. This CDR3 has 11 amino acids.

This chain connects TRBV27 to TRBJ1-2, with unresolved D. This CDR3 region has 17 residues. CDR1 is MNHEY, CDR2 SMNVEV, per germline (reference sequence). Trimming took 2 bases from V and 1 from J, leaving 17 bases between them. CDR3 bases: TGTGCCAGCAGTTTAAACTTTGCGGAGACCCTTAACTATGGCTACACCTTC. Its translation: CASSLNFAETLNYGYTF.